This T cell receptor beta chain was observed in a study of T cell responses to AZD1222 COVID-19 vaccine. Overall study findings and caveats: The study reported that nearly half of spike-specific TCRs target unmutated variant regions. Donors were mostly white British, more females; clonal diversity possibly underestimated. Only a handful of AZD1222 recipients, several in all, had baseline seropositivity.

TCRdb's table, derived via immunoSEQ multiplex PCR, lists solely in-frame clones and lacks some. Of about 94,000 clones in the sample, about 85% were seen once. With respect to this clone: As yet, its antigen is unknown.

The CDR3 consists of 15 residues. The germline V gene has CDR1 MNHEY and CDR2 SVGAGI. Trimming left V 0 bases short and J 0 bases short, with 8 bases between. The source is an adult who received the AZD1222 COVID-19 vaccine. This specimen was peripheral blood, taken 28 days after the second AZD1222 dose. The chain couples TRBV6-5 to TRBJ1-1, with D unclear. DNA of the CDR3: TGTGCCAGCAGTTACTCGACGGGAGTGAACACTGAAGCTTTCTTT. As protein: CASSYSTGVNTEAFF.